Shown below are 14 T cell receptor beta chains from a single sample sequenced in a study of early T cells in non-severe SARS-CoV-2 infection. TCRdb processed the 5' RACE reads anew with MiXCR; each CDR3 protein has one entry. The sample holds about 57,000 distinct CDR3 sequences; roughly 13% are singletons and the top ten take about 4.3%. Sequenced input: whole blood. Receptors were obtained from an adult who was a healthcare worker with PCR-confirmed SARS-CoV-2 infection or an uninfected control (not recorded which).

This clonotype was counted only a few times. The CDR3 loop is CASSSLTSGGRSGANVLTF. CDR3 DNA: TGTGCCAGCAGCTCACTTACTAGCGGGGGCCGCTCTGGGGCCAACGTCCTGACTTTC. The V call is TRBV11-2, the J call TRBJ2-6; 11 bases are shared with TRBD2. The CDR3 runs 19 residues. Trimming took 4 bases from V and 0 from J; bases not matched to a gene: 8. The germline V gene encodes CDR1 SGHAT and CDR2 FQNNGV. Filled out from reference TRBV11-2 and TRBJ2-6, the complete variable domain reads EAGVAQSPRYKIIEKRQSVAFWCNPISGHATLYWYQQILGQGPKLLIQFQNNGVVDDSQLPKDRFSAERLKGVDSTLKIQPAKLEDSAVYLCASSSLTSGGRSGANVLTFGAGSRLTVL.

This clonotype was detected many times. The CDR3 sequence is CSVERRGSMNTEAFF. DNA for the CDR3: TGCAGCGTCGAACGGCGGGGGTCCATGAACACTGAAGCTTTCTTT. This chain joins TRBV29-1 and TRBJ1-1; D is perhaps TRBD1 (5 bases). Trimming stripped 6 bases from V and 0 bases from J, with 17 bases between. The CDR3 is made up of 15 amino acids. Germline V CDR1 and CDR2: SQVTM, ANQGSEA.

This clonotype is large (0.1 to 1%). The gene calls are TRBV7-8 and TRBJ2-7; TRBD1 agrees at 10 bases. The CDR3 has 17 amino acids. The trim removed 6 bases at V and 5 bases at J, leaving 16 bases unmatched. Per the germline V gene, CDR1 is SGHVS and CDR2 is FQNEAQ. The CDR3 reads CASSPRAPGQGINEQYF. In nucleotides, the CDR3 is TGTGCCAGCAGTCCGAGGGCCCCGGGACAGGGGATTAACGAGCAGTACTTC.

The table lists this clonotype with many counts. V usage is TRBV6-6 and J usage is TRBJ1-5; D not certain. Trimming removed 0 bases from V and 6 bases from J, with 6 bases in between. The CDR3 is 13 residues long. Germline V CDR1 and CDR2: MNHNY, SVGAGI (reference sequence). CDR3 sequence reads: CASSYSRSQPQHF. The CDR3 DNA follows: TGTGCCAGCAGTTACTCACGGAGTCAGCCCCAGCATTTT.

There are many counts of this clonotype. The CDR3 sequence: CASSPGGTRNYGYTF. The CDR3 nucleotides are TGTGCCAGCAGCCCAGGGGGGACCCGGAACTATGGCTACACCTTC. The V call is TRBV7-2, the J call TRBJ1-2; 7 bases are shared with TRBD1. CDR1 is SGHTA, CDR2 FQGNSA, per germline. V shed 5 bases, J shed 2 bases, and the junction held 8 bases outside the gene matches. This CDR3 has 15 residues.

This clonotype was seen ten or more times. The chain recombines TRBV5-1 with TRBJ2-4; no firm D call. Trimming took off 2 bases at V and 1 base at J, with 10 bases between the two ends. The CDR3 extends over 15 amino acids. Looked up from germline, CDR1 is SGHRS and CDR2 is YFSETQ. The DNA for the CDR3 is TGCGCCAGCAGCTTAGGCAGTTCGGCCAAAAACATTCAGTACTTC. Translation: CASSLGSSAKNIQYF.

This clonotype has ten or more counts. V and J are TRBV3-1 and TRBJ1-5, with D possibly TRBD1 on 5 matching bases. V was pared by 1 base and J by 5 bases, with 6 bases between. Per germline, CDR1 LGHDT and CDR2 YNNKEL (reference sequence). The CDR3 extends over 13 amino acids. CDR3 loop: CASSQGRDQPQHF. DNA for the CDR3: TGTGCCAGCAGCCAAGGCAGGGATCAGCCCCAGCATTTT.

Only one count was recorded for this clonotype. The J gene is TRBJ1-1, the V gene TRBV15; 7 nucleotides align to TRBD1. The CDR3 runs 15 residues. The V segment lost 0 bases and the J segment 0 bases; nucleotides outside the gene matches: 1. Germline-derived CDR1 and CDR2 are LNHNV and YYDKDF (reference sequence). The CDR3 loop is CATSRDRGMNTEAFF. DNA for the CDR3: TGTGCCACCAGCAGAGACAGGGGGATGAACACTGAAGCTTTCTTT.

This clonotype was seen at least ten times. The gene calls are TRBV10-3 and TRBJ2-3; TRBD1 matches 9 bases. Germline CDR1 is ENHRY and CDR2 is SYGVKD. V was clipped by 3 bases and J by 1 base; unmatched bases: 5. The CDR3 runs to 16 residues. The CDR3 here is CAISDPQGAGTDTQYF. The CDR3 DNA reads TGTGCCATCAGTGACCCACAGGGGGCAGGCACAGATACGCAGTATTTT.

The chain couples TRBV7-9 to TRBJ2-7; no clear D gene. CDR3 length equals 12 residues. Per germline, CDR1 SEHNR and CDR2 FQNEAQ (reference sequence). Trimming took off 3 bases at V and 7 bases at J, with 10 bases between the two ends. In DNA form, the CDR3 reads TGTGCCAGCAGCTTTCGACAAGGGGAGCAGTACTTC. It encodes CASSFRQGEQYF.

The chain recombines TRBV7-6 with TRBJ2-3; 15 bases agree with TRBD2. The CDR3 extends over 19 amino acids. Germline lookup yields CDR1 SGHVS and CDR2 FNYEAQ. V shed 1 base and J 5 bases; nucleotides not matched to a gene: 10. DNA of the CDR3: TGTGCCAGCAGCTTAGTTACCGGGACTAGCGGGGGGCGCATAGATACGCAGTATTTT. This sequence encodes CASSLVTGTSGGRIDTQYF.

This clonotype was picked up many times. J is TRBJ2-3 and V is TRBV12-3 or TRBV12-4, with a possible D match to TRBD2 (6 bases). V lost 3 bases, J lost 3 bases, and 13 bases lay in between. The CDR3 sequence is 15 residues long. The CDR3 coding sequence is TGTGCCAGCAGTTTTTCTCCGGGGAGGACAGATACGCAGTATTTT. Protein: CASSFSPGRTDTQYF.

This clonotype occurred many times. The chain links TRBV7-9 to TRBJ2-3; no definite D call. Germline CDR1 SEHNR, CDR2 FQNEAQ (reference sequence). The CDR3 totals 15 residues. V was trimmed by 3 bases and J by 0 bases, leaving 10 bases between them. The CDR3 spells CASSFARLSTDTQYF. The CDR3 DNA follows: TGTGCCAGCAGCTTCGCGAGACTTAGCACAGATACGCAGTATTTT.

This clonotype was detected a few times. This rearrangement joins TRBV5-6 to TRBJ1-5; no clear D gene. CDR3 length: 13 residues. V lost 4 bases and J 7 bases, leaving 12 bases between the germline ends. The V gene's germline CDR1 is SGHDT and CDR2 YYEEEE. The CDR3 here is CASSTQVGQPQHF. CDR3 in DNA: TGTGCCAGCAGCACTCAGGTAGGGCAGCCCCAGCATTTT.